The 21 T cell receptor beta chains reported below all come from one sample, sequenced in a study of beta chain features in type 1 diabetes. The isolated RNA, all of it, was reverse transcribed, so expressed TCRB transcripts were what got sequenced. TCRdb's table, derived via immunoSEQ multiplex PCR, lists solely in-frame clones and lacks some. The sample has about 410,000 clones; approximately 15% are singletons. The source material was naive CD4+ T cells from blood. These receptors came from a man younger than 45 in good health.

The chain carries TRBV4-3 and TRBJ2-5; 7 nucleotides line up with TRBD1. V trimming: 2 bases; J trimming: 1 base; junction bases outside the gene matches: 4. CDR1 is LGHNA and CDR2 is YSLEER in the germline V gene. CDR3 length: 15 residues. CDR3 loop: CASSQMTGPQETQYF. For the CDR3, the DNA is TGCGCCAGCAGCCAAATGACAGGGCCCCAAGAGACCCAGTACTTC.

The rearrangement uses TRBV9 and TRBJ2-3; D is possibly TRBD2 (6 bases). Trimming stripped 4 bases from V and 6 bases from J, with 21 bases between. Germline assignment: CDR1 SGDLS and CDR2 YYNGEE. The CDR3 has 16 amino acids. CDR3 coding DNA: TGTGCCAGCAGCCCCAAGGGCGGGAATTCTTTTGATACGCAGTATTTT. This gives the protein CASSPKGGNSFDTQYF.

This rearrangement joins TRBV28 to TRBJ2-3; the match to TRBD1 covers 8 bases. The V gene's germline CDR1 is MDHEN and CDR2 SYDVKM. The CDR3 has 12 amino acids. V was pared by 10 bases and J by 4 bases, with 4 bases of the junction left unmatched. The CDR3 reads CATRQGSDTQYF. The CDR3 DNA is TGTGCCACCAGACAGGGGTCAGATACGCAGTATTTT.

The rearrangement links TRBV18 to TRBJ2-7, with D uncertain. Trimming took 2 bases from V and 2 from J, leaving 10 bases between them. The germline CDR1 and CDR2 sequences are KGHSH and LQKENI. This CDR3 region has 14 residues. CDR3 loop: CASSPMGRTYEQYF. CDR3 coding DNA: TGTGCCAGCTCACCAATGGGCAGAACCTACGAGCAGTACTTC.

This clone has just a few counts. The chain recombines TRBV7-9 with TRBJ1-2; the D gene is possibly TRBD1 (6 bases). Germline CDR1 and CDR2: SEHNR and FQNEAQ (reference sequence). The CDR3 totals 14 residues. The V end was cut by 3 bases, the J end by 2 bases, with 10 bases between. CDR3 region: CASSLEGGNYGYTF. CDR3 nucleotides: TGTGCCAGCAGCTTGGAAGGGGGGAACTATGGCTACACCTTC.

The CDR3 reads CASRAVQYNSPLHF. DNA of the CDR3: TGTGCCAGCAGAGCGGTCCAGTATAATTCACCCCTCCACTTT. The rearrangement uses TRBV7-9 and TRBJ1-6; no reliable D call. Trimming removed 6 bases from V and 4 bases from J, with 10 bases in between. Germline assignment: CDR1 SEHNR and CDR2 FQNEAQ (reference sequence). This CDR3 comprises 14 residues.

This clone was picked up a small number of times. The rearrangement joins TRBV13 to TRBJ2-2, with 9 bases aligning to TRBD1. Germline loops: CDR1 PRHDT, CDR2 FYEKMQ (reference sequence). Losses at the gene ends were 5 bases for V and 4 bases for J; bases not matched to a gene: 2. The CDR3 has 14 amino acids. The CDR3 DNA reads TGTGCCAGCAGCCTGGACAGGGGCACCGGGGAGCTGTTTTTT. Translated, it gives CASSLDRGTGELFF.

This chain joins TRBV30 and TRBJ1-5, with unresolved D. This CDR3 spans 13 amino acids. Germline CDR1 reads GTSNPN; CDR2 reads SVGIG (reference sequence). The V end lost 2 bases, the J end lost 4 bases, and 9 bases lay between the germline ends. The CDR3: CAWSMQSNQPQHF. CDR3 DNA sequence: TGTGCCTGGAGTATGCAGTCGAATCAGCCCCAGCATTTT.

This clone was counted only a few times. The chain uses TRBV7-2 and TRBJ2-1, with no clear D. Between the trimmed V and J ends, which lost 5 bases and 7 bases, there was a span of 15 bases. The CDR3 runs to 14 residues. Germline V gene lookup returns CDR1 SGHTA and CDR2 FQGNSA. CDR3 region: CASSPHGVSNEQFF. In DNA form, the CDR3 reads TGTGCCAGCAGCCCCCATGGGGTCTCAAATGAGCAGTTCTTC.

In its sample, this clone was seen once. The V and J genes are TRBV10-3 and TRBJ1-2; TRBD1 agrees at 9 bases. V trimming: 7 bases; J trimming: 0 bases; junction bases outside the gene matches: 9. Germline CDR1 is ENHRY and CDR2 is SYGVKD. This CDR3 has 16 amino acids. Here the CDR3 DNA reads TGTGCCATCACTGAAGGACAGGGGTATACTAACTATGGCTACACCTTC. It encodes CAITEGQGYTNYGYTF.

This chain joins TRBV7-9 and TRBJ2-7, with 8 bases lining up with TRBD2. The germline V gene has CDR1 SEHNR and CDR2 FQNEAQ (reference sequence). The ends lost 7 bases at V and 6 bases at J; junction bases unmatched: 8. This CDR3 comprises 13 residues. The CDR3 DNA sequence: TGTGCCAGCACCAAAGCGGGAGTGAGCGAGCAGTACGTC. This gives the protein CASTKAGVSEQYV.

This clone was counted a few times. J is TRBJ2-1 and V is TRBV5-6; no reliable D call. Germline CDR1 is SGHDT and CDR2 is YYEEEE. Trimming took off 3 bases at V and 9 bases at J, with 10 bases between the two ends. This CDR3 has 12 residues. In nucleotides, the CDR3 is TGTGCCAGCAGCTCCCCAGTTGGTGAGCAGTTCTTC. Translating it yields CASSSPVGEQFF.

The V and J genes are TRBV11-3 and TRBJ2-5, with 11 positions matching TRBD2. This CDR3 comprises 14 residues. Germline V lookup: CDR1 SGHNT, CDR2 YENEEA. With V trimmed by 5 bases and J by 4 bases, 3 bases remained unmatched. The CDR3 coding sequence is TGTGCCAGCAGCGTTGGACTAGCGGGAGAGACCCAGTACTTC. Its translation is CASSVGLAGETQYF.

In nucleotides, the CDR3 is TGCGCCAGCAGCCCCCGTTTAGCGGGGAACAGGGATACGCAGTATTTT. Its translation is CASSPRLAGNRDTQYF. This sequence joins TRBV4-1 and TRBJ2-3; 8 bases fit TRBD2. V was pared by 4 bases and J by 6 bases, with 12 bases of the junction left unmatched. The CDR3 is 16 amino acids. Germline V CDR1 and CDR2: MGHRA, YSYEKL.

V and J are TRBV13 and TRBJ2-5; 7 positions match TRBD2. V was clipped by 7 bases and J by 7 bases; unmatched bases: 15. The CDR3 is 15 amino acids. The germline V gene has CDR1 PRHDT and CDR2 FYEKMQ (reference sequence). CDR3 in amino acids: CASTTSWERGRTQYF. The CDR3 DNA sequence: TGTGCCAGCACCACATCATGGGAGCGGGGACGGACCCAGTACTTC.

The chain has TRBV5-1 and TRBJ2-7; 7 bases fit TRBD1. Trimming removed 0 bases from V and 3 bases from J; junction bases left unmatched: 0. The CDR3 length is 13 residues. The germline gives CDR1 SGHRS, CDR2 YFSETQ. The CDR3, as DNA: TGCGCCAGCAGCTTGGACAGGGGCTACGAGCAGTACGTC. This translates into CASSLDRGYEQYV.

The rearrangement links TRBV9 to TRBJ2-7; 13 positions agree with TRBD2. Germline CDR1 is SGDLS and CDR2 is YYNGEE. This CDR3 spans 16 amino acids. V lost 3 bases and J lost 6; bases outside the gene matches: 9. CDR3 amino acids: CASSGTGTSGTREQYF. Here the CDR3 DNA reads TGTGCCAGCAGCGGAACTGGGACTAGCGGGACTCGCGAGCAGTACTTC.

This clone was found a few times. The chain couples TRBV6-5 to TRBJ2-1, with 7 nucleotides matching TRBD2. The CDR3 is 15 amino acids. CDR1 is MNHEY, CDR2 SVGAGI, per germline. V lost 5 bases and J lost 0; bases outside the gene matches: 4. The CDR3 protein is CASSASGTSYNEQFF. The CDR3 DNA sequence: TGTGCCAGCAGTGCTAGCGGAACCTCCTACAATGAGCAGTTCTTC.

This clone was found a few times. The sample carries other DNA sequences with the same CDR3. The chain is built from TRBV29-1 and TRBJ1-3; D unclear. Between the trimmed V and J ends, which lost 3 bases and 4 bases, there was a span of 4 bases. This CDR3 comprises 11 residues. Germline V gives CDR1 SQVTM, CDR2 ANQGSEA. This CDR3 reads CSVEGGNTIYF. DNA of the CDR3: TGCAGCGTTGAGGGCGGAAACACCATATATTTT.

The chain is built from TRBV7-9 and TRBJ1-3, with D uncertain. V was clipped by 5 bases and J by 0 bases, with 8 bases between them. The CDR3 loop spans 14 amino acids. Per germline, CDR1 SEHNR and CDR2 FQNEAQ (reference sequence). The CDR3 protein is CASSDQSSGNTIYF. The CDR3 DNA sequence: TGTGCCAGCAGCGATCAGAGCTCTGGAAACACCATATATTTT.

The CDR3 region has the DNA TGCGCCAGCAGCCACACCCCGAGCAATCAGCCCCAGCATTTT. Encoded protein: CASSHTPSNQPQHF. The V gene is TRBV4-3, the J gene TRBJ1-5; D remains ambiguous. Germline loops: CDR1 LGHNA, CDR2 YSLEER. Trimming removed 3 bases from V and 1 base from J, with 7 bases in between. This CDR3 contains 14 residues.